These T cell receptor beta chains were read from a single sample in a study of blood T cell repertoires in COVID-19. The protocol was immunoSEQ multiplex PCR, while the TCRdb copy is restricted to in-frame clones and leaves out a portion. This table has around 470,000 clones, about 90% appearing once. Source material: PBMCs or T cells enriched from blood (not recorded which). All receptors derive from a man younger than 30 who had recovered from COVID-19. Both conserved end residues are part of each CDR3. A D gene is named only where the DNA matches it firmly. Clone size is stated in some rows and not others, as once, few, many or a class when expanded.

.	.	12	TRBV25-1	TRBJ1-1	TGTGCCAGCAGCGACAGAAACACTGAAGCTTTCTTT	CASSDRNTEAFF
.	.	11	TRBV5-5	TRBJ1-2	TGTGCCTCAGGGTTGATGGGTCGGTGGACCTTC	CASGLMGRWTF
.	TRBD2	16	TRBV19	TRBJ2-7	TGTGCCAGCAAGCGGACTAGCGGGCCGACCGCCTACGAGCAGTACTTC	CASKRTSGPTAYEQYF
.	.	14	TRBV18	TRBJ1-1	TGTGCCAGCTCACCACAGGAAGGGAGCACTGAAGCTTTCTTT	CASSPQEGSTEAFF
.	TRBD2	14	TRBV20-1	TRBJ2-7	TGCAGTGCTAGTCGGGGGGGAGCGTCCTACGAGCAGTACTTC	CSASRGGASYEQYF
.	TRBD1	14	TRBV4-1	TRBJ2-7	TGCGCCAGCAGCCAGGAACAGGGGGCCTACGAGCAGTACTTC	CASSQEQGAYEQYF
.	TRBD2	19	TRBV2	TRBJ2-1	TGTGCCAGCAGGGGGATTGGGACTAGCGGGTCAGGCTCCTACAATGAGCAGTTCTTC	CASRGIGTSGSGSYNEQFF
.	TRBD1	16	TRBV5-1	TRBJ2-7	TGCGCCAGCAGCTTGGGACAGGGTATGGAGACCTACGAGCAGTACTTC	CASSLGQGMETYEQYF
.	.	15	TRBV5-1	TRBJ1-3	TGCGCCAGCAGCTTACAGGGTGGCTCTGGAAACACCATATATTTT	CASSLQGGSGNTIYF
.	.	11	TRBV11-3	TRBJ1-4	TGTGCCAGCCGGACTAATGAAAAACTGTTTTTT	CASRTNEKLFF
.	TRBD1	15	TRBV13	TRBJ1-2	TGTGCCAGCAGCTTACGACAGGGGGCGATGGATGGCTACACCTTC	CASSLRQGAMDGYTF
.	.	16	TRBV24-1	TRBJ1-5	TGTGCCACCAGTGACCCTGGCCAGGGGAGTTTCCAGCCCCAGCATTTT	CATSDPGQGSFQPQHF
.	.	14	TRBV5-4	TRBJ1-1	TGTGCCAGCAGCTTGGCCCGGGGGGTCCCTGAAGCTTTCTTT	CASSLARGVPEAFF
.	.	14	TRBV27	TRBJ1-2	TGTGCCACCCAAGGGGCAGGCCTAACAGCGGGCTACACCTTC	CATQGAGLTAGYTF
.	TRBD1	13	TRBV11-1	TRBJ2-7	TGTGCCAGCAGCCCCGGGACAGGGAGCGAGCAGTACTTC	CASSPGTGSEQYF
.	.	15	TRBV9	TRBJ2-3	TGTGCCAGCAGCCAGGAAGGACGGGAAACAGATACGCAGTATTTT	CASSQEGRETDTQYF
.	TRBD1	19	TRBV10-3	TRBJ2-2	TGTGCCATCAGTGCAAACCTCCGGGACAGAGTCCCAACCGCCGGGGAGCTGTTTTTT	CAISANLRDRVPTAGELFF
.	.	14	TRBV5-5	TRBJ2-2	TGTGCCAGCAGCTTTCAGGGGTCGGGCGGGGAGCTGTTTTTT	CASSFQGSGGELFF
.	.	10	TRBV5-1	TRBJ2-1	TGCGCCAGCAAGACGGGAGAGCAGTTCTTC	CASKTGEQFF
.	.	14	TRBV4-1	TRBJ1-2	TGCGCCAGCAGCCTGGAACGGGGGGGCCGAGGCTACACCTTC	CASSLERGGRGYTF
once	TRBD2	14	TRBV25-1	TRBJ2-3	TGTGCCAGCAGTCCGGGAGGCTACACAGATACGCAGTATTTT	CASSPGGYTDTQYF
.	.	13	TRBV27	TRBJ1-6	TGTGCCAGCAGCCCAGCTTCGGGTTCACCCCTCCACTTT	CASSPASGSPLHF
.	.	14	TRBV10-3	TRBJ2-3	TGTGCCATCAGTGAGGCGGGAAGCACAGATACGCAGTATTTT	CAISEAGSTDTQYF
.	TRBD1	13	TRBV30	TRBJ2-4	TGTGCCTGGGACAGGGGGACCAAAAACATTCAGTACTTC	CAWDRGTKNIQYF
.	TRBD2	13	TRBV2	TRBJ2-2	TGTGCCAGCGGGAGGGCGCAGGCCGGGGAGCTGTTTTTT	CASGRAQAGELFF
many	.	13	TRBV27	TRBJ1-2	TGTGCCAGCAGTCACAGGGAAGCCTATGGCTACACCTTC	CASSHREAYGYTF
.	.	16	TRBV19	TRBJ1-5	TGTGCCAGTACCAGGGCCCGTGACAGCCTCAATCAGCCCCAGCATTTT	CASTRARDSLNQPQHF
.	TRBD1	16	TRBV11-2	TRBJ2-5	TGTGCCAGCAGCTCGGGACAGGGGGGCTACCAAGAGACCCAGTACTTC	CASSSGQGGYQETQYF
.	TRBD2	15	TRBV5-5	TRBJ2-4	TGTGCCAGCAGCTCTACCGGGAGGGATTCGGCCATTCAGTACTTC	CASSSTGRDSAIQYF
.	TRBD2	15	TRBV2	TRBJ2-7	TGTGCCAGCAGCGGAGGACTAGCGGACTCCTACGAGCAGTACTTC	CASSGGLADSYEQYF
few	.	14	TRBV19	TRBJ1-1	TGTGCCAGTAGTATGTCAGGAGGGAACACTGAAGCTTTCTTT	CASSMSGGNTEAFF
.	TRBD2	16	TRBV29-1	TRBJ2-1	TGCAGCGTTGAACGGGGTAGCGGGAGTTTTAGGAGTGAGCAGTTCTTC	CSVERGSGSFRSEQFF
.	TRBD1	12	TRBV18	TRBJ2-5	TGTGCCAGCTCGGGACAGTTGAAGACCCAGTACTTC	CASSGQLKTQYF
.	.	14	TRBV7-2	TRBJ1-3	TGTGCCAGCGGCAGGCCCAACTCTGGAAACACCATATATTTT	CASGRPNSGNTIYF
once	TRBD1	14	TRBV20-1	TRBJ1-4	TGCAGTGCTAGTGCCGGACAGGGAGGGGAAAAACTGTTTTTT	CSASAGQGGEKLFF
once	TRBD2	14	TRBV7-9	TRBJ2-1	TGTGCCAGCAGCAATAGACTAGCGGGAGCTGAGCAGTTCTTC	CASSNRLAGAEQFF
.	.	14	TRBV6-5	TRBJ1-4	TGTGCCAGCAGAGACAGTGGGCTAGGTGAAAAACTGTTTTTT	CASRDSGLGEKLFF
.	.	13	TRBV6-5	TRBJ2-4	TGTGCCAGCAGTTACGGACAATATGACATTCAGTACTTC	CASSYGQYDIQYF
.	.	14	TRBV27	TRBJ2-1	TGTGCCAGCAGTCGGGGTCCTCCCTACAATGAGCAGTTCTTC	CASSRGPPYNEQFF
.	TRBD1	13	TRBV28	TRBJ1-5	TGTGCCACCAGGGACAGGGGGCGGCAGCCCCAGCATTTT	CATRDRGRQPQHF
once	TRBD1	14	TRBV5-6	TRBJ1-2	TGTGCCAGCAGTCCCTGGACAGGGTACTATGGCTACACCTTC	CASSPWTGYYGYTF
.	TRBD1	13	TRBV7-2	TRBJ1-5	TGTGCCAGCAGCTTAGTAGGGGGCTGGCCCCAGCATTTT	CASSLVGGWPQHF